Shown below are 30 T cell receptor beta chains from a single sample sequenced in a study of CD8 T cells in ankylosing spondylitis. Overall study findings and caveats: A motif in TCR beta, a set of eight or nine highly homologous variants, appeared characteristic of ankylosing spondylitis blood.

TCRdb passed the 5' RACE reads through MiXCR, listing each CDR3 protein once. The sample holds fewer than 550,000 distinct CDR3 sequences, 5.3% seen once. These TCRs' antigens remain unknown. Sequenced sample: blood, either unsorted or a sorted T cell fraction (not recorded which). These TCRs come from a male donor with ankylosing spondylitis.

This clonotype was recorded many times. The CDR3 protein is CSVEDSDRGSSYEQYF. The CDR3 coding sequence is TGCAGCGTTGAAGATTCCGACAGGGGGAGTTCCTACGAGCAGTACTTC. The chain couples TRBV29-1 to TRBJ2-7, with TRBD1 matching 9 bases. CDR1 is SQVTM, CDR2 ANQGSEA, per germline. Trimming at V came to 0 bases and at J to 1 base, leaving 7 bases not matched to a gene. CDR3 length: 16 amino acids.

This clonotype was seen many times. The J gene is TRBJ1-3, the V gene TRBV5-1; 8 bases agree with TRBD1. The germline V gene has CDR1 SGHRS and CDR2 YFSETQ. The V gene end was trimmed by 4 bases and the J gene end by 2 bases; junction bases not matched to a gene: 2. CDR3 length equals 14 residues. The CDR3 nucleotides read TGCGCCAGCAGCATACAGGGGGCTGGAAACACCATATATTTT. Its protein is CASSIQGAGNTIYF.

This clonotype has a count of ten or more. The chain recombines TRBV20-1 with TRBJ1-5; perhaps TRBD1 as D (5 bases). This CDR3 contains 15 residues. Deletions cut 6 bases from V and 0 bases from J, with 15 bases between. In germline, CDR1 is DFQATT, CDR2 SNEGSKA (reference sequence). The CDR3 sequence: CSAEGTGISNQPQHF. The DNA for the CDR3 is TGCAGTGCAGAAGGGACGGGGATTAGCAATCAGCCCCAGCATTTT.

About this clonotype itself: One end of the junction does not line up with germline, which may come from a read error. The CDR3 loop reads CARRGASGSNEQFF. CDR3 DNA sequence: TGTGCCCGGAGGGGCGCTAGCGGGAGTAATGAGCAGTTCTTC. The J gene is TRBJ2-1, the V gene TRBV30, with TRBD2 matching 10 bases. Germline-derived CDR1 and CDR2 are GTSNPN and SVGIG (reference sequence). This CDR3 comprises 14 residues.

DNA of the CDR3: TGCAGTGCTAGAGAAACGGGGGGGAACTATGGCTACACCTTC. This encodes CSARETGGNYGYTF. V and J are TRBV20-1 and TRBJ1-2, with D perhaps TRBD1 (5 bases). CDR3 length equals 14 residues. V gave up 0 bases and J gave up 2 bases, with 10 bases separating them. The germline gives CDR1 DFQATT, CDR2 SNEGSKA (reference sequence).

The gene calls are TRBV10-3 and TRBJ2-2; D unclear. The germline V and J ends were trimmed by 2 bases and 6 bases, with 1 base remaining between them. Germline CDR1 is ENHRY and CDR2 is SYGVKD. The CDR3 is 11 residues long. In DNA form, the CDR3 reads TGTGCCATCAGTGAGGCCGGGGAGCTGTTTTTT. As protein: CAISEAGELFF.

The sample holds many counts of this clonotype. This sequence joins TRBV12-3 or TRBV12-4 and TRBJ1-6, with D uncertain. Trimming took off 7 bases at V and 4 bases at J, with 11 bases between the two ends. The length of the CDR3 is 14 residues. The CDR3 DNA sequence: TGTGCCAGCAACCCGGGCCTATATAATTCACCCCTCCACTTT. Protein: CASNPGLYNSPLHF.

This clonotype was observed a handful of times. The V and J genes are TRBV5-5 and TRBJ1-2; TRBD1 matches at 8 bases. The germline V gene has CDR1 SGHKS and CDR2 YYEKEE (reference sequence). CDR3 length: 15 residues. V lost 1 base to trimming and J lost 0 bases; unmatched junction nucleotides: 2. CDR3 region: CASSLSGGANYGYTF. The DNA for the CDR3 is TGTGCCAGCAGCTTGTCAGGGGGCGCTAACTATGGCTACACCTTC.

In this sample, this clonotype turned up many times. This chain connects TRBV28 to TRBJ1-2; 8 nucleotides agree with TRBD1. The CDR3 contains 15 residues. V shed 2 bases and J 5 bases; nucleotides not matched to a gene: 7. From germline, CDR1 is MDHEN and CDR2 SYDVKM. CDR3 sequence (DNA): TGTGCCAGCAGTTTACAGTTGGGACAGGCTTATGGCTACACCTTC. Its translation is CASSLQLGQAYGYTF.

The chain links TRBV18 to TRBJ1-6, with D possibly TRBD1 on 6 matching bases. The CDR3 runs 16 residues. Germline V gives CDR1 KGHSH, CDR2 LQKENI. Between the trimmed V and J ends, which lost 1 base and 13 bases, there was a span of 20 bases. DNA for the CDR3: TGTGCCAGCTCACCACAGCTCCGGGACACCTTCGGGCCCCTCCACTTT. Its translation is CASSPQLRDTFGPLHF.

The chain combines TRBV6-1 with TRBJ2-3, with TRBD2 as a possible D gene (6 bases). The CDR3 contains 17 residues. The germline gives CDR1 MNHNS, CDR2 SASEGT. V was shortened by 6 bases and J by 6 bases, with 25 bases between the two germline ends. CDR3 protein: CASRNLPGLQPGDTQYF. The CDR3, as DNA: TGTGCCAGCAGAAACTTACCGGGACTCCAACCCGGGGATACGCAGTATTTT.

The sample holds many counts of this clonotype. The CDR3 sequence is CASSQARGGTGELFF. As DNA, the CDR3 is TGCGCCAGCAGCCAAGCTAGGGGTGGCACCGGGGAGCTGTTTTTT. The V and J genes are TRBV4-3 and TRBJ2-2; D is possibly TRBD1 (5 bases). Germline CDR1 is LGHNA and CDR2 is YSLEER. V lost 1 base and J 4 bases, leaving 10 bases between the germline ends. The CDR3 totals 15 residues.

This clonotype came up many times. The V gene is TRBV7-9, the J gene TRBJ2-5; 9 bases match TRBD2. CDR1 is SEHNR, CDR2 FQNEAQ, per germline (reference sequence). The CDR3 contains 14 residues. The trim removed 5 bases at V and 3 bases at J, leaving 4 bases unmatched. The CDR3 protein is CASSPGLAKETQYF. The CDR3 DNA sequence: TGTGCCAGCAGCCCCGGACTAGCGAAAGAGACCCAGTACTTC.

This clonotype was picked up a small number of times. As DNA, the CDR3 is TGTGCCAGCAGCTTAGATCCCGGGACCACCTACAATGAGCAGTTCTTC. Translated, it gives CASSLDPGTTYNEQFF. The chain is built from TRBV11-2 and TRBJ2-1, with D possibly called TRBD1 or TRBD2 (5 bases each). Trimming removed 0 bases at V and 2 bases at J, with 11 bases between. CDR3 length: 16 residues. CDR1 and CDR2 from the germline V gene are SGHAT and FQNNGV. Filled out from reference TRBV11-2 and TRBJ2-1, the complete variable domain reads EAGVAQSPRYKIIEKRQSVAFWCNPISGHATLYWYQQILGQGPKLLIQFQNNGVVDDSQLPKDRFSAERLKGVDSTLKIQPAKLEDSAVYLCASSLDPGTTYNEQFFGPGTRLTVL.

In this sample, this clonotype turned up many times. This chain connects TRBV7-9 to TRBJ1-6; no reliable D call. The germline V gene has CDR1 SEHNR and CDR2 FQNEAQ (reference sequence). V shed 5 bases and J shed 6 bases, with 11 bases lying between them. The CDR3 is 14 amino acids. DNA for the CDR3: TGTGCCAGCAGCCCTGAGACTTTTAATTCACCCCTCCACTTT. As protein: CASSPETFNSPLHF.

This clonotype was seen only a few times. CDR3 coding DNA: TGTGCCAGCAGCCCCGGGGGAGGGGGTTGGACTGAAGCTTTCTTT. Protein sequence: CASSPGGGGWTEAFF. The chain joins TRBV9 to TRBJ1-1; D is possibly TRBD1 (6 bases). The CDR3 consists of 15 residues. V gave up 4 bases and J gave up 5 bases, with 18 bases separating them. From germline, CDR1 is SGDLS and CDR2 YYNGEE. Full variable domain (rest looked up from reference TRBV9 and TRBJ1-1): DSGVTQTPKHLITATGQRVTLRCSPRSGDLSVYWYQQSLDQGLQFLIQYYNGEERAKGNILERFSAQQFPDLHSELNLSSLELGDSALYFCASSPGGGGWTEAFFGQGTRLTVV.

This clonotype showed up many times. The chain couples TRBV10-3 to TRBJ2-7; tentatively, D is TRBD1 (6 bases). Looked up from germline, CDR1 is ENHRY and CDR2 is SYGVKD. V lost 0 bases to trimming and J lost 0 bases, with 9 bases between them. CDR3 size: 15 residues. The CDR3 is CAISESGALSYEQYF. CDR3 coding DNA: TGTGCCATCAGTGAGTCGGGGGCCCTCTCCTACGAGCAGTACTTC.

The chain links TRBV20-1 to TRBJ2-5, with D maybe TRBD2 (6 bases). Germline lookup yields CDR1 DFQATT and CDR2 SNEGSKA (reference sequence). V was cut by 6 bases and J by 2 bases, with 16 bases left in between. The CDR3 length is 14 residues. The CDR3 reads CSARLVQVQETQYF. The CDR3 DNA reads as TGCAGTGCAAGACTAGTTCAGGTGCAAGAGACCCAGTACTTC.

Only a few counts were recorded for this clonotype. The gene calls are TRBV28 and TRBJ2-5; TRBD2 matches 8 bases. V was pared by 6 bases and J by 1 base, with 10 bases of the junction left unmatched. This CDR3 has 16 amino acids. The germline V gene encodes CDR1 MDHEN and CDR2 SYDVKM. CDR3 nucleotides: TGTGCCAGCAGCCCCGGGACTAGGGCCCTCCAAGAGACCCAGTACTTC. Translation gives CASSPGTRALQETQYF.

In its sample, this clonotype was seen many times. The V and J genes are TRBV7-9 and TRBJ1-1, with unresolved D. Germline V gene sequence: CDR1 SEHNR, CDR2 FQNEAQ (reference sequence). V lost 5 bases, J lost 7 bases, and 17 bases lay in between. This CDR3 region has 14 residues. CDR3 sequence (DNA): TGTGCCAGCAGCCCGATCAGCGACACACTTGAAGCTTTCTTT. The encoded protein is CASSPISDTLEAFF.

This clonotype was picked up many times. J is TRBJ1-1 and V is TRBV5-5; the match to TRBD1 covers 7 bases. CDR1 is SGHKS and CDR2 is YYEKEE in the germline V gene (reference sequence). Trimming took 0 bases from V and 1 from J; bases not matched to a gene: 6. The CDR3 totals 16 residues. CDR3 sequence reads: CASSLGAGTENTEAFF. For the CDR3, the DNA is TGTGCCAGCAGCTTGGGTGCCGGGACAGAGAACACTGAAGCTTTCTTT.

The table lists this clonotype with many counts. The chain employs TRBV29-1 and TRBJ2-2; D is ambiguous. This CDR3 is built from 12 residues. CDR1 is SQVTM, CDR2 ANQGSEA, per germline. The V end was cut by 5 bases, the J end by 5 bases, with 9 bases between. CDR3: CSVSASTGELFF. In DNA form, the CDR3 reads TGCAGCGTTTCAGCGAGTACCGGGGAGCTGTTTTTT.

In this sample, this clonotype turned up a few times. The chain uses TRBV4-1 and TRBJ1-5, with D unresolved. This CDR3 spans 15 amino acids. Trimming removed 1 base from V and 1 base from J, with 8 bases in between. In germline, CDR1 is MGHRA, CDR2 YSYEKL. The CDR3: CASSQAARSNQPQHF. CDR3 sequence (DNA): TGCGCCAGCAGCCAAGCGGCGAGGAGCAATCAGCCCCAGCATTTT.

This clonotype was detected ten times or more. The chain is built from TRBV19 and TRBJ1-1, with D uncertain. The V gene lost 7 bases and the J gene lost 3 bases, with 6 bases spanning the gap. This CDR3 is 11 amino acids long. Germline loops: CDR1 LNHDA, CDR2 SQIVND (reference sequence). As DNA, the CDR3 is TGTGCCAGTATTAGCTACACTGAAGCTTTCTTT. Translated: CASISYTEAFF. The full variable domain, rest sourced from reference TRBV19 and TRBJ1-1, is DGGITQSPKYLFRKEGQNVTLSCEQNLNHDAMYWYRQDPGQGLRLIYYSQIVNDFQKGDIAEGYSVSREKKESFPLTVTSAQKNPTAFYLCASISYTEAFFGQGTRLTVV.

This clonotype has at least ten counts. This chain joins TRBV20-1 and TRBJ1-5, with D possibly TRBD1 on 6 matching bases. Germline CDR1 and CDR2: DFQATT and SNEGSKA (reference sequence). V lost 3 bases to trimming and J lost 7 bases, with 10 bases between them. The CDR3 length is 12 residues. In DNA form, the CDR3 reads TGCAGTGCTAGTTGGGGGCAGCAGCCCCAGCATTTT. Amino acids: CSASWGQQPQHF.

This clonotype has ten or more counts. The V gene is TRBV27, the J gene TRBJ2-7; 9 bases are a match to TRBD2. V lost 1 base to trimming and J lost 4 bases; unmatched junction nucleotides: 8. This CDR3 is built from 16 residues. CDR1 is MNHEY and CDR2 is SMNVEV in the germline V gene (reference sequence). In DNA form, the CDR3 reads TGTGCCAGCAGTTTATTACCTAGCGGGGAGGAGTACGAGCAGTACTTC. As protein: CASSLLPSGEEYEQYF.

This clonotype was counted many times. The chain has TRBV7-9 and TRBJ1-5; D is uncertain. The germline CDR1 and CDR2 sequences are SEHNR and FQNEAQ (reference sequence). V dropped 4 bases and J dropped 5 bases, with 12 bases sitting between them. This CDR3 has 14 amino acids. In DNA form, the CDR3 reads TGTGCCAGCAGCTCCGACAACGGGTATCAGCCCCAGCATTTT. Protein product: CASSSDNGYQPQHF.

This clonotype was counted at least ten times. The rearrangement uses TRBV7-9 and TRBJ2-2, with D possibly TRBD2 on 5 matching bases. The CDR3 has 15 residues. Per germline, CDR1 SEHNR and CDR2 FQNEAQ (reference sequence). V was trimmed by 2 bases and J by 4 bases, leaving 11 bases between them. The CDR3 nucleotides read TGTGCCAGCAGCTTATTAACGAGGGCCACCGGGGAGCTGTTTTTT. It specifies CASSLLTRATGELFF.

This clonotype came up many times. CDR3 region: CSARPRVYNEQFF. In DNA, the CDR3 is TGCAGTGCTAGGCCTAGAGTCTACAATGAGCAGTTCTTC. The V call is TRBV20-1, the J call TRBJ2-1; D gene uncertain. Trimming took off 3 bases at V and 3 bases at J, with 9 bases between the two ends. In germline, CDR1 is DFQATT, CDR2 SNEGSKA (reference sequence). The CDR3 has 13 residues.

This clonotype was detected many times. The chain has TRBV4-1 and TRBJ1-1; D unclear. CDR1 and CDR2 (germline): MGHRA, YSYEKL. This CDR3 comprises 13 residues. The V end lost 6 bases, the J end lost 5 bases, and 13 bases lay between the germline ends. The CDR3 nucleotides read TGCGCCAGCAGTCCGGACGGCCGGACTGAAGCTTTCTTT. As protein: CASSPDGRTEAFF.